This TCR beta chain was sequenced for a study of blood T cell repertoires in COVID-19. There are 16 residues in the CDR3. V shed 2 bases and J shed 0 bases, with 14 bases lying between them. The protocol was immunoSEQ multiplex PCR, while the TCRdb copy is restricted to in-frame clones and leaves out a portion. The table has roughly 170,000 clones, about 83% seen once. The sequencing input was peripheral blood. This TCR derives from a woman in her seventies with COVID-19, enrolled during active disease. This chain uses TRBV23-1 with TRBJ2-7; tentative D call: TRBD1 (6 bases). TRBV23-1 is given ORF status, its function remaining uncertain. CDR3 nucleotides: TGCGCCAGCAGTCAAATAGTAAGGGGGTTCTCCTACGAGCAGTACTTC. Translated: CASSQIVRGFSYEQYF.